The following is a TCR beta chain sequence with its context. This record comes from a study of blood T cell repertoires in COVID-19. Study as a whole: COVID-19 samples from acute and convalescent phases originated in the United States, Italy and Spain. Sources were T cells, B-cell-depleted T cells, or PBMCs; the material itself was cDNA or gDNA.

The CDR3 spans 14 residues. V gave up 6 bases and J gave up 0 bases; unmatched junction bases: 4. Germline values: CDR1 SNHLY, CDR2 FYNNEI. Authors' processing steps: Amplification of reference gene primers provided the estimated nucleated cell counts. Some clones are missing from TCRdb's copy, which holds only in-frame ones; the method was immunoSEQ multiplex PCR. The DNA gave D and trimming, while V, J and clone size come from that table. The data contain about 200,000 clones, approximately 85% of them singletons. V gene TRBV2 combines with J gene TRBJ2-7, with TRBD1 matching 8 bases. The specimen sequenced was peripheral blood. The TCR originated in a human donor with active or convalescent COVID-19. The donor label of this sample is uncertain. The CDR3 sequence: CASRRDRSSYEQYF. The CDR3 DNA follows: TGTGCCAGCAGGAGGGACAGGTCCTCCTACGAGCAGTACTTC.